This TCR beta chain derives from a study of T cell responses to AZD1222 COVID-19 vaccine. The CDR3 runs to 17 residues. The V gene end was trimmed by 4 bases and the J gene end by 7 bases; junction bases not matched to a gene: 11. In germline, CDR1 is SGHNT, CDR2 YENEEA. Some clones are missing from TCRdb's copy, which holds only in-frame ones; the method was immunoSEQ multiplex PCR. This sample has about 42,000 clones; around 88% occur once, and the top ten carry about 25%. Comments on this clone: Its specificity is not known.

Study results and caveats: Samples come after the peak T cell response, not at day 14. Nearly half of spike-specific TCRs reportedly target variant regions that are unmutated in the B.1.351 and B.1.1.7 variants.

The V call is TRBV11-3, the J call TRBJ2-1; 12 bases fit TRBD1. This TCR was recovered from an adult who received the AZD1222 COVID-19 vaccine. Sequencing was performed on peripheral blood, taken 28 days after the second AZD1222 dose. The CDR3 DNA reads as TGTGCCAGCAGCTACACCGGGACAGGGGGCGCGGGGAATGAGCAGTTCTTC. It yields the protein CASSYTGTGGAGNEQFF.